One sample yielded the 7 T cell receptor beta chains listed below, sequenced in a study of blood T cell repertoires in COVID-19. Assay used: immunoSEQ multiplex PCR; TCRdb lists only in-frame clones, some missing. The data hold about 170,000 clones, with roughly four fifths observed a single time. Sequencing was carried out using peripheral blood. These receptors were collected from a woman older than 75 with COVID-19, enrolled during active disease.

This clone was seen a single time. This chain links TRBV30 with TRBJ1-6; D may be TRBD1 (5 bases). In germline, CDR1 is GTSNPN, CDR2 SVGIG (reference sequence). V was clipped by 7 bases and J by 9 bases, with 22 bases between them. The CDR3 contains 15 residues. The CDR3 protein is CASSTGPSGASPLHF. In nucleotides, the CDR3 is TGTGCCTCCTCAACCGGACCTTCTGGGGCTTCACCCCTCCACTTT.

This chain joins TRBV7-2 and TRBJ2-7, with D maybe TRBD2 (5 bases). CDR1 and CDR2 from the germline V gene are SGHTA and FQGNSA. The CDR3 has 15 amino acids. V was cut by 5 bases and J by 4 bases, with 18 bases left in between. The CDR3 DNA sequence: TGTGCCAGCAGCCTAAGAGGACTCTATTCTTACGAGCAGTACTTC. This gives the protein CASSLRGLYSYEQYF.

The J gene is TRBJ2-7, the V gene TRBV18, with D perhaps matching TRBD1 (6 bases). Germline assignment: CDR1 KGHSH and CDR2 LQKENI. This CDR3 comprises 14 residues. V gave up 5 bases and J gave up 2 bases, with 13 bases separating them. The CDR3 DNA reads TGTGCCAGCTCATCGGACAGCGGAACCTACGAGCAGTACTTC. This encodes CASSSDSGTYEQYF.

The genes are TRBV10-3 and TRBJ2-7, with TRBD1 identical over 11 bases. The CDR3 has 15 residues. Germline lookup yields CDR1 ENHRY and CDR2 SYGVKD. V shed 4 bases, J shed 6 bases, and the junction held 8 bases outside the gene matches. In DNA form, the CDR3 reads TGTGCCATCAGTGGACCGGGACAGGGGGTTCTCGAGCAGTACTTC. Amino acids: CAISGPGQGVLEQYF.

For this clone: This same CDR3 is encoded by further DNA sequences in the sample. The rearrangement joins TRBV2 to TRBJ2-7; D call uncertain. This CDR3 is 12 amino acids long. V lost 2 bases and J lost 3, with 5 bases in between. Germline assignment: CDR1 SNHLY and CDR2 FYNNEI. Here the CDR3 reads CASSENSYEQYF. DNA of the CDR3: TGTGCCAGCAGTGAAAATAGCTACGAGCAGTACTTC. Full variable domain (outside the CDR3, taken from reference TRBV2 and TRBJ2-7): EPEVTQTPSHQVTQMGQEVILRCVPISNHLYFYWYRQILGQKVEFLVSFYNNEISEKSEIFDDQFSVERPDGSNFTLKIRSTKLEDSAMYFCASSENSYEQYFGPGTRLTVT.

This clone was detected only once. Its ends do not fully match the called genes, so a read error is possible. The rearrangement joins TRBV7-2 to TRBJ2-6, with 7 nucleotides matching TRBD1. Per the germline V gene, CDR1 is SGHTA and CDR2 is FQGNSA. This CDR3 has 17 amino acids. CDR3 DNA: TGTGCCAGCAGCCCTCGACAGGGTCGCTCTGGAGCCAACGTCCTGACTTTC. Its translation is CASSPRQGRSGANVLTF. The full variable domain, completed using reference TRBV7-2 and TRBJ2-6, is GAGVSQSPSNKVTEKGKDVELRCDPISGHTALYWYRQSLGQGLEFLIYFQGNSAPDKSGLPSDRFSAERTGGSVSTLTIQRTQQEDSAVYLCASSPRQGRSGANVLTFGAGSRLTVL.

The sample holds one count of this clone. This chain connects TRBV7-3 to TRBJ2-1; 9 nucleotides match TRBD1. The CDR3 runs to 15 residues. V gave up 5 bases and J gave up 9 bases; unmatched junction bases: 11. Per the germline V gene, CDR1 is SGHTA and CDR2 is FQGTGA. The CDR3 DNA sequence: TGTGCCAGCAGCAGTTTGACAGGGGGGTACGGTGAGCAGTTCTTC. Protein: CASSSLTGGYGEQFF.